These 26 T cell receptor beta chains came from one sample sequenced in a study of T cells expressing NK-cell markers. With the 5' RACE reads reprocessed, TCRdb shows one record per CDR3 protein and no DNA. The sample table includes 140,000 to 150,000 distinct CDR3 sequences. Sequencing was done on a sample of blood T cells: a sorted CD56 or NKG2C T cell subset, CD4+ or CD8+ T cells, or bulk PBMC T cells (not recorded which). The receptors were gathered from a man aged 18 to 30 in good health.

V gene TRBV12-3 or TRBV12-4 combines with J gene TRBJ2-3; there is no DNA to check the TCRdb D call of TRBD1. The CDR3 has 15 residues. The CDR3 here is CASSARRGSTDTQYF.

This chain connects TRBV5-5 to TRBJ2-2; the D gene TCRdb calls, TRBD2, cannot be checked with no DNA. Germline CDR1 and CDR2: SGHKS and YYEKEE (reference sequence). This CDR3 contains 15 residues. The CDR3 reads CASSSKTSLNPQLFF.

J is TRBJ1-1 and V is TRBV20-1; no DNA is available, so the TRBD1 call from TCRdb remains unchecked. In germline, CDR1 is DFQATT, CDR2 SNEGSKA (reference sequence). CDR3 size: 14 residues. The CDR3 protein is CSASPFAEDTEAFF.

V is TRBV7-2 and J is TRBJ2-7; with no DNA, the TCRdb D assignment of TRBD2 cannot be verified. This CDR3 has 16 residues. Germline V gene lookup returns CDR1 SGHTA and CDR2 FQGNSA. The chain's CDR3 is CASSLGFSGSSYEQYF.

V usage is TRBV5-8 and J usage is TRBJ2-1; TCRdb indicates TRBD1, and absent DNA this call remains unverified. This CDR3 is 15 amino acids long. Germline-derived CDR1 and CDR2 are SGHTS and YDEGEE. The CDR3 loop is CASSFGQGEYNEQFF.

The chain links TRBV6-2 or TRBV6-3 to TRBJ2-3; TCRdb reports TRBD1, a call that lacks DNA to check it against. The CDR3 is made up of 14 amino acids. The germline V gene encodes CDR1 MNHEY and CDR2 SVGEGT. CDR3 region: CASRGTGEADTQYF.

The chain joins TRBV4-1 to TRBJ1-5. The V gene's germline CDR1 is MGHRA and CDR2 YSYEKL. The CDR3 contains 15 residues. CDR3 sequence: CASSQANSLNQPQHF.

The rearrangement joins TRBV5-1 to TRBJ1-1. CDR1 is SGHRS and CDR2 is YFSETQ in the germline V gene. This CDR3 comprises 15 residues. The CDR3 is CASSLTTGGGTEAFF.

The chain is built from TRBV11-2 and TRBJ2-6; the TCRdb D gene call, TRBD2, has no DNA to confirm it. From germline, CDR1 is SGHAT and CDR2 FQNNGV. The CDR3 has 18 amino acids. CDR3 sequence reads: CASSLFGVAGTGANVLTF. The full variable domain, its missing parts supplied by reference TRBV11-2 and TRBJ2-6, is EAGVAQSPRYKIIEKRQSVAFWCNPISGHATLYWYQQILGQGPKLLIQFQNNGVVDDSQLPKDRFSAERLKGVDSTLKIQPAKLEDSAVYLCASSLFGVAGTGANVLTFGAGSRLTVL.

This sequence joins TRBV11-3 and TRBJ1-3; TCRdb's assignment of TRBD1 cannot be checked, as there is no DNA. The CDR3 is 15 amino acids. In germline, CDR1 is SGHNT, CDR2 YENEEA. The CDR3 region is CASSLGRGSGNTIYF.

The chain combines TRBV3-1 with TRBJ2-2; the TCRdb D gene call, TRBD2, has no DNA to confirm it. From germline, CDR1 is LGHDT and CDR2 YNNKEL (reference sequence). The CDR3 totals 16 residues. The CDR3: CASSTEGEGRNGELFF.

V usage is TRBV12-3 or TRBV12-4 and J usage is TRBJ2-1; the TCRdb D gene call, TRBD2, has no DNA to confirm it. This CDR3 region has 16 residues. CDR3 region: CASSPRVSGSTFEQFF.

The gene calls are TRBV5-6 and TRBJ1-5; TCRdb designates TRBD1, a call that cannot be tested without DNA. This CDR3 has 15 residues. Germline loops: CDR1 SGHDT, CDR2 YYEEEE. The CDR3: CASSLAAGSNQPQHF.

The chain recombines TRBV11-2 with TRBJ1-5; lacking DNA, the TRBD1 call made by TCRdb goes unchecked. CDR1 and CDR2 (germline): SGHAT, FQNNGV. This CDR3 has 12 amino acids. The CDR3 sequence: CASSAQGQPQHF.

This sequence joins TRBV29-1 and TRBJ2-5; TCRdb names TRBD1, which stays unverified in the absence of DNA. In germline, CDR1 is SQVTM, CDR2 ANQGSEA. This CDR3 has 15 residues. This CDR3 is CSVGERGVLKETQYF. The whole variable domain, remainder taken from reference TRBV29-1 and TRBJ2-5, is SAVISQKPSRDICQRGTSLTIQCQVDSQVTMMFWYRQQPGQSLTLIATANQGSEATYESGFVIDKFPISRPNLTFSTLTVSNMSPEDSSIYLCSVGERGVLKETQYFGPGTRLLVL.

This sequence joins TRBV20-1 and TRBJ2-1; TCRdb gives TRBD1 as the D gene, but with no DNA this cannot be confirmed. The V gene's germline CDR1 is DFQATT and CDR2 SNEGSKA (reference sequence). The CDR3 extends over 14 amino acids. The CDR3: CSAEKGHTANEQFF.

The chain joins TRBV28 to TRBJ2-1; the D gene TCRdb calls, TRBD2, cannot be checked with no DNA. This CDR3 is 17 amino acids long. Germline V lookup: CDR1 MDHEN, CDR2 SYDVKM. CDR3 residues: CASSLPRQSSSYNEQFF.

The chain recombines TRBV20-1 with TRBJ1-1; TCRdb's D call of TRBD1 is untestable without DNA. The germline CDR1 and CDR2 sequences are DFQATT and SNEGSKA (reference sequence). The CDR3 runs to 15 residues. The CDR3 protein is CSARDQLGEGTEAFF.

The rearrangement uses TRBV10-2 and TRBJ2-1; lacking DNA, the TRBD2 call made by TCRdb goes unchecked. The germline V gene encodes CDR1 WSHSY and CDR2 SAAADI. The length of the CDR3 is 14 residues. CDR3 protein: CASSSGRRYNEQFF.

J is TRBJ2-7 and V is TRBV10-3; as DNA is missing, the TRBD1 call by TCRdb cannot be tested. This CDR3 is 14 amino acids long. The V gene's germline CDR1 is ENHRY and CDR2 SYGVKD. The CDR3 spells CAISAPDRGTLQYF.

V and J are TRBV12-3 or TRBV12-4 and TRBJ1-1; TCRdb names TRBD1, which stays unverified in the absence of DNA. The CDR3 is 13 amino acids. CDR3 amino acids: CASTIRGRNEAFF.

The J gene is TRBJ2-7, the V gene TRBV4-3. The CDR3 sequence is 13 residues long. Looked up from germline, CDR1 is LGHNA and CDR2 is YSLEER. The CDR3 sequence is CASSQDGVGEQYF.

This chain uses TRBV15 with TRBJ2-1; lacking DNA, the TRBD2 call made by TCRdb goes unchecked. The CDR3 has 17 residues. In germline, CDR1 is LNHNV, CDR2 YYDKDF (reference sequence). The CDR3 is CATSRTEGTSGYNEQFF.

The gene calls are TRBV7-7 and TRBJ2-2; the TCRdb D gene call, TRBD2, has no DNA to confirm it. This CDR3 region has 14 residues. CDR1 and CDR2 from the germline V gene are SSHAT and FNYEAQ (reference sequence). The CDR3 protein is CASSDLAYPGELFF.

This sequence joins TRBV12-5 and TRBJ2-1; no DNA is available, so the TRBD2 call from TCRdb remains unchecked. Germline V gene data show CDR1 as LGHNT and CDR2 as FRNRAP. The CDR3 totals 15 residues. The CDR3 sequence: CASGFIAGVYNEQFF.

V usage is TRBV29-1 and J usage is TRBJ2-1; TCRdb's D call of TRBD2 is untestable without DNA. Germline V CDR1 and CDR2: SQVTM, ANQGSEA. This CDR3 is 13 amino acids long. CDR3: CTLAGGGYGEQFF.